This T cell receptor beta chain was documented in a study of human T cells and chemical hapten exposure. On the study more broadly: Diphenylcyclopropenone was applied weekly to patients' scalps across the roughly 24-week study.

With regard to this clonotype: Its antigen is as yet unknown.

The time point: patch test 2, 6 weeks after DPC sensitization. Specified treatment: therapeutic diphenylcyclopropenone sensitization with weekly scalp DPC. Samples of blood were obtained prior to the application of each patch test. Study-wide results and caveats: Compared with pre-sensitization or healthy control sets, expanded TCRs clustered more.

Library preparation tagged each individual cDNA molecule with a unique molecular identifier. TCRdb reprocessed the RACE reads via MiXCR and lists one record per CDR3 protein. The data show 360,000 or so distinct CDR3 sequences, about 6% seen once. This TCR was sampled from a woman under 30 with alopecia areata. Some clones in this sample may be carry-over from other donors' samples. Sequences were derived from whole blood, sampled in connection with sensitization to the hapten diphenylcyclopropenone (DPC).

The CDR3 bases are TGCGCCAGCAGCCAAGGGACTAGCGGGGGGCTGTCTAGCACAGATACGCAGTATTTT. Translation gives CASSQGTSGGLSSTDTQYF. The rearrangement links TRBV4-1 to TRBJ2-3, with TRBD2 identical over 14 bases. Looked up from germline, CDR1 is MGHRA and CDR2 is YSYEKL. There are 19 residues in the CDR3. Losses at the gene ends were 1 base for V and 0 bases for J; bases not matched to a gene: 6.